Listed below are T cell receptor beta chains from one sample, sequenced in a study of cytomegalovirus exposure and HLA in healthy donors. This table comes from immunoSEQ multiplex PCR, and its TCRdb copy is limited to in-frame clones, with some not included. The table lists 250,000 or so clones, approximately 87% of them singletons, with 2% to 3% in the top ten. The sample was PBMCs. These receptors originate from a man younger than 30 in good health and CMV-seronegative. The CDR3 runs from the conserved cysteine through the conserved F or W. Fields, in order: J gene, D gene, V gene, clone size, CDR3 protein, CDR3 DNA. The D gene is left open where the match is weak. Clone size, where shown, is once, few, many, or a class for clones that have expanded.

TRBJ1-2 | NA | TRBV14 | NA | CASSQDFSGYTF | TGTGCCAGCAGCCAAGACTTTAGCGGCTACACCTTC
TRBJ2-7 | NA | TRBV4-1 | NA | CASSQGTHYEQYF | TGCGCCAGCAGCCAAGGGACTCACTACGAGCAGTACTTC
TRBJ2-1 | NA | TRBV5-1 | once | CASSLVAADGVEQFF | TGCGCCAGCAGCTTGGTGGCAGCCGACGGGGTTGAGCAGTTCTTC
TRBJ2-7 | TRBD2 | TRBV28 | NA | CASSLRWLAEPYEQYF | TGTGCCAGCAGTTTACGGTGGCTAGCGGAGCCCTACGAGCAGTACTTC
TRBJ2-7 | NA | TRBV27 | NA | CASSLDARAYEQYF | TGTGCCAGCAGTTTGGACGCCAGGGCCTACGAGCAGTACTTC
TRBJ1-5 | TRBD1 | TRBV28 | NA | CASRHGQGAGQPQHF | TGTGCCAGCAGACACGGACAGGGGGCAGGTCAGCCCCAGCATTTT
TRBJ2-7 | NA | TRBV6-5 | NA | CASSYLIGGHEQYF | TGTGCCAGCAGTTACCTAATAGGGGGTCACGAGCAGTACTTC
TRBJ1-4 | NA | TRBV28 | NA | CASSLLGRKNEKLFF | TGTGCCAGCAGTTTATTGGGCAGAAAAAATGAAAAACTGTTTTTT
TRBJ1-2 | NA | TRBV5-1 | NA | CASSHTTQETAYGYTF | TGCGCCAGCAGCCACACCACCCAAGAAACAGCCTATGGCTACACCTTC
TRBJ2-7 | TRBD1 | TRBV6-1 | once | CASSARQGLKYEQYF | TGTGCCAGCAGTGCCCGACAGGGCTTGAAATACGAGCAGTACTTC
TRBJ2-7 | TRBD1 | TRBV7-2 | NA | CASSWDRGSEQYF | TGTGCCAGCAGCTGGGACAGGGGATCCGAGCAGTACTTC
TRBJ1-2 | NA | TRBV11-2 | many | CASSSQVRYGYTF | TGTGCCAGCAGCTCACAGGTCCGTTATGGCTACACCTTC
TRBJ2-1 | NA | TRBV5-1 | NA | CASSLGGIYNEQFF | TGCGCCAGCAGCCTTGGGGGGATATACAATGAGCAGTTCTTC
TRBJ2-2 | NA | TRBV7-8 | NA | CATERVTGNTGELFF | TGTGCCACCGAACGCGTTACAGGGAACACCGGGGAGCTGTTTTTT
TRBJ1-2 | NA | TRBV4-3 | NA | CASSQDPRYGYTF | TGCGCCAGCAGCCAAGATCCCAGGTATGGCTACACCTTC
TRBJ2-7 | NA | TRBV7-5 | NA | CVRSLNPFGKISYEQYF | TGTGTCAGAAGCTTAAACCCCTTCGGGAAGATCTCCTACGAGCAGTACTTC
TRBJ2-3 | NA | TRBV5-8 | NA | CASSQVGQTEDTQYF | TGTGCCAGCAGCCAAGTGGGGCAGACGGAAGATACGCAGTATTTT
TRBJ1-1 | NA | TRBV4-3 | NA | CASSQGGRTEAFF | TGCGCCAGCAGCCAGGGGGGAAGAACTGAAGCTTTCTTT
TRBJ1-4 | NA | TRBV9 | NA | CASSRATGGLTNEKLFF | TGTGCCAGCAGCAGGGCGACCGGGGGGTTAACTAATGAAAAACTGTTTTTT
TRBJ2-5 | NA | TRBV6-5 | NA | CASSSRVQETQYF | TGTGCCAGCAGCTCCCGGGTCCAAGAGACCCAGTACTTC
TRBJ1-2 | TRBD1 | TRBV29-1 | NA | CSVSGGAGYGYTF | TGCAGCGTTTCAGGGGGCGCGGGCTATGGCTACACCTTC
TRBJ2-5 | NA | TRBV11-2 | NA | CASSSGGGLVQTQYF | TGTGCCAGCAGCTCTGGGGGGGGCCTGGTACAGACCCAGTACTTC
TRBJ2-2 | TRBD2 | TRBV27 | NA | CASSPSGGETNTGELFF | TGTGCCAGCAGCCCAAGCGGGGGGGAAACGAACACCGGGGAGCTGTTTTTT
TRBJ2-7 | NA | TRBV7-6 | NA | CASSDRDTFSYEQYF | TGTGCCAGCAGCGACCGGGACACCTTCTCCTACGAGCAGTACTTC
TRBJ2-7 | TRBD1 | TRBV28 | NA | CASSLGDSYEQYF | TGTGCCAGCAGCTTGGGGGACAGCTACGAGCAGTACTTC
TRBJ2-5 | TRBD2 | TRBV7-2 | once | CASSLAIAGAFDQETQYF | TGTGCCAGCAGCTTAGCTATAGCGGGAGCCTTCGACCAAGAGACCCAGTACTTC